This T cell receptor beta chain was retrieved from a study of vaccination and CD4 T cells after COVID-19. Across the study: Post-vaccination samples were procured at a median of 72 days following dose two (range 14 to 241). Study results and limitations: Investigators enrolled relatively few convalescent patients and included no early post-infection timepoints.

Turning to this clonotype: The target antigen is unknown.

V lost 0 bases to trimming and J lost 5 bases; unmatched junction nucleotides: 6. The CDR3 length is 15 residues. CDR1 is SGHRS and CDR2 is YFSETQ in the germline V gene. Treatment noted: roughly 10-day PBMC culture with coronavirus spike peptide pools or control peptides (ViraFEST assay). ViraFEST used peptide pools to expand antigen-specific T cells, then sequenced TCRs. Scientists ran DNA taken from cultured CD4+ T cells through the Oncomine TCR Beta short-read assay for sequencing. Each CDR3 protein is one row after TCRdb ran MiXCR on the PCR reads. Among 15,000 or so distinct CDR3 sequences, around 45% were seen once, and the ten largest hold over 7.5%.

Sequencing was done on a sample of CD4+ T cells from blood, cultured in vitro. The chain couples TRBV5-1 to TRBJ1-1, with 8 bases matching TRBD1. The origin of this receptor is a human donor who had recovered from COVID-19. CDR3 protein: CASSLGQGAGTEAFF. The CDR3 DNA reads as TGCGCCAGCAGCTTGGGGCAGGGGGCGGGTACTGAAGCTTTCTTT.